Shown below are 7 T cell receptor beta chains from a single sample sequenced in a study of CD8+ T cells in alopecia areata. Once RNA had been extracted, it was reverse transcribed into cDNA to act as the sequencing template. Clones were read by immunoSEQ multiplex PCR, and TCRdb kept only the in-frame ones, dropping some. The sample consists of over 250,000 clones, about three fifths of them appearing once. Treatment meaning: oral pan-JAK inhibitor, 5-10 mg twice daily. Sequenced material: CD4+ T cells sorted from blood, taken between weeks 51 and 52, from a patient treated with tofacitinib. The receptors come from a human donor with alopecia areata.

This clone was seen more than once but under ten times. The rearrangement links TRBV18 to TRBJ1-1, with 9 nucleotides matching TRBD1. Per germline, CDR1 KGHSH and CDR2 LQKENI. This CDR3 spans 16 amino acids. J gave up 6 bases and V 5 bases, and 13 bases lay outside the gene matches. The CDR3 sequence: CASSALPGQGIAEAFF. The DNA of the CDR3 is TGTGCCAGCTCAGCATTACCGGGACAGGGAATCGCTGAAGCTTTCTTT.

This chain links TRBV7-3 with TRBJ1-1, with a possible D match to TRBD1 (5 bases). This CDR3 region has 13 residues. CDR1 is SGHTA, CDR2 FQGTGA, per germline. Trimming left V 1 base short and J 6 bases short, with 9 bases between. Here the CDR3 DNA reads TGTGCCAGCAGCTTAATCCGGGGGGCTGAAGCTTTCTTT. Translated: CASSLIRGAEAFF.

This chain joins TRBV5-6 and TRBJ2-7; possibly TRBD1 or TRBD2 for D (5 bases each). The CDR3 is 12 amino acids. Trimming took 3 bases from V and 6 from J, leaving 10 bases between them. Germline assignment: CDR1 SGHDT and CDR2 YYEEEE. The CDR3 spells CASSSHGTEQYF. CDR3 DNA sequence: TGTGCCAGCAGCTCCCACGGGACCGAGCAGTACTTC.

This chain links TRBV11-2 with TRBJ1-1; 9 bases match TRBD1. V lost 3 bases, J lost 5 bases, and 1 base stayed unmatched. Germline CDR1 and CDR2: SGHAT and FQNNGV. The CDR3 totals 13 residues. CDR3 residues: CASSLTGGTEAFF. CDR3 coding DNA: TGTGCCAGCAGCTTGACAGGGGGAACTGAAGCTTTCTTT.

The genes are TRBV23-1 and TRBJ1-4, with a possible D match to TRBD1 (5 bases). TRBV23-1 is sorted into the ORF group, with uncertain function. V was shortened by 4 bases and J by 0 bases, with 21 bases between the two germline ends. The CDR3 contains 19 residues. The CDR3 nucleotides are TGCGCCAGCAGTCTCTGCAAAATAGCCCAGACAGCAACTAATGAAAAACTGTTTTTT. Protein product: CASSLCKIAQTATNEKLFF.

The chain combines TRBV29-1 with TRBJ1-3; possible D gene TRBD1, 5 bases. Germline V gene sequence: CDR1 SQVTM, CDR2 ANQGSEA. The CDR3 length is 12 residues. V gave up 5 bases and J gave up 4 bases, with 9 bases separating them. This CDR3 reads CSVSWGGNTIYF. The CDR3 DNA sequence: TGCAGCGTTTCATGGGGGGGAAACACCATATATTTT.

This chain uses TRBV29-1 with TRBJ2-3; 7 bases agree with TRBD1. This CDR3 contains 17 residues. Trimming removed 6 bases from V and 0 bases from J; junction bases left unmatched: 15. Germline values: CDR1 SQVTM, CDR2 ANQGSEA. CDR3 region: CSVESRQGRTSTDTQYF. CDR3 in DNA: TGCAGCGTCGAAAGTCGACAGGGCCGAACTAGCACAGATACGCAGTATTTT.